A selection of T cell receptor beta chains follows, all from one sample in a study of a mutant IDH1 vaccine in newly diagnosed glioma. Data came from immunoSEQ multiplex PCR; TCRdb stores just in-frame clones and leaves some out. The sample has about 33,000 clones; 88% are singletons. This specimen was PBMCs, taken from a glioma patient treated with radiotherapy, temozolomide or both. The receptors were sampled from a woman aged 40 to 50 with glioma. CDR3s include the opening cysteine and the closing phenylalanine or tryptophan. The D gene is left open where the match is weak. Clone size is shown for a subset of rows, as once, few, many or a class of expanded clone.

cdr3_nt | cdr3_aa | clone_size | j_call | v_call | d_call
TGTGCCAGCAGGCCGGGACAGCGAAACACCGGGGAGCTGTTTTTT | CASRPGQRNTGELFF | . | TRBJ2-2 | TRBV6-1 | TRBD1
TGCGCCAGCAGCCAAGGTTCGGGGGGGTACTCCTACGAGCAGTACTTC | CASSQGSGGYSYEQYF | . | TRBJ2-7 | TRBV4-1 | TRBD2
TGTGCCAGCACAGACAACGCCCCCCCCTACGAGCAGTACTTC | CASTDNAPPYEQYF | . | TRBJ2-7 | TRBV6-5 | .
TGTGCCAGCAGTTACGTACCGACAACAGTCGGGGAGCTGTTTTTT | CASSYVPTTVGELFF | once | TRBJ2-2 | TRBV6-5 | .
TGTGCCAGCAGCTTGTCCCCTGGTATGTCCTTAGCGGGGGAGCAGTACTTC | CASSLSPGMSLAGEQYF | . | TRBJ2-7 | TRBV7-9 | TRBD2
TGTGCCAGCAGCTTGGGACTAGCGGGAGGCAGGGAGACCCAGTACTTC | CASSLGLAGGRETQYF | . | TRBJ2-5 | TRBV5-4 | TRBD2
TGCGCCAGCAGCCAAGATCCGGACTCTGGGACACGCCAAGGGGTTAGCAATCAGCCCCAGCATTTT | CASSQDPDSGTRQGVSNQPQHF | . | TRBJ1-5 | TRBV4-1 | .
TGTGCCAGCAGGAATAACAGGGACACTGAAGCTTTCTTT | CASRNNRDTEAFF | . | TRBJ1-1 | TRBV6-1 | .
TGTGCCAGCAGGACCGTCAGGCTAGAAAAACTGTTTTTT | CASRTVRLEKLFF | . | TRBJ1-4 | TRBV28 | .
TGTGCCAGCTCCGACAGGGCTCTTACTGAAGCTTTCTTT | CASSDRALTEAFF | . | TRBJ1-1 | TRBV18 | TRBD1
TGCGCCAGCAGCCCCACGGTGCGGAGCTCCTATAATTCACCCCTCCACTTT | CASSPTVRSSYNSPLHF | . | TRBJ1-6 | TRBV5-1 | .
TGTGCCAGCAGCCCTCTAACGCGGGGGGCGCACGAGCAGTACTTC | CASSPLTRGAHEQYF | . | TRBJ2-7 | TRBV7-2 | TRBD2
TGTGCCAGCAGCTTAGCGAGGATGGGGACCGGGGAGCTGTTTTTT | CASSLARMGTGELFF | . | TRBJ2-2 | TRBV7-8 | .
TGTGCCAGCAGCCAAGCCGGGGCTGGAAACACCATATATTTT | CASSQAGAGNTIYF | . | TRBJ1-3 | TRBV14 | .
TGTGCCAGCAGTGAAAACCGACAGGGACGGAGTGAAAAACTGTTTTTT | CASSENRQGRSEKLFF | . | TRBJ1-4 | TRBV6-1 | TRBD1
TGTGCCAGCACCCCAACCTCGGGGAGTGCGTGGCAGTACTTC | CASTPTSGSAWQYF | . | TRBJ2-7 | TRBV6-1 | .
TGTGCCAGCAGTTACTCGGGTCTAGGGGCCTACGAGCAGTACTTC | CASSYSGLGAYEQYF | . | TRBJ2-7 | TRBV6-5 | .
TGTGCCAGCAGCTACCGGGACAGGGGGCGGCAGACCCAGTACTTC | CASSYRDRGRQTQYF | . | TRBJ2-5 | TRBV7-9 | TRBD1
TGTGCCAGCAGTGAAGGGGGCGGGGCTAGGACCCAGTACTTC | CASSEGGGARTQYF | . | TRBJ2-5 | TRBV6-1 | .
TGTGCCAGTAGTATTAACTGGCAGGGCGCCAAAAACATTCAGTACTTC | CASSINWQGAKNIQYF | . | TRBJ2-4 | TRBV19 | .
TGTGCCACCAGCAAAAACGGACAGGGGGCTCGGCCCCAGCATTTT | CATSKNGQGARPQHF | . | TRBJ1-5 | TRBV15 | TRBD1
TGCGCCAGCCTTGGACTAGCGGGAGGGCCCACCGGGGAGCTGTTTTTT | CASLGLAGGPTGELFF | . | TRBJ2-2 | TRBV5-1 | TRBD2
TGCGCCAGCAGTCTAAGGGGCACTGAAGCTTTCTTT | CASSLRGTEAFF | . | TRBJ1-1 | TRBV5-1 | .
TGTGCCAGCAGCCCGACAGAGCACACTGAAGCTTTCTTT | CASSPTEHTEAFF | once | TRBJ1-1 | TRBV7-9 | .
TGTGCCAGCACCTGGGCCGGTACTGAAGCTTTCTTT | CASTWAGTEAFF | . | TRBJ1-1 | TRBV2 | .
TGTGCCAGCAGTGAATATGGAGGGGTAGAGACCCAGTACTTC | CASSEYGGVETQYF | . | TRBJ2-5 | TRBV25-1 | .
TGTGCCAGCAGTGACCAACAGGGGAGCTCCTACGAGCAGTACTTC | CASSDQQGSSYEQYF | . | TRBJ2-7 | TRBV6-1 | TRBD1
TGTGCCTGGAGCGCACAGGGGGTGGATACGCAGTATTTT | CAWSAQGVDTQYF | . | TRBJ2-3 | TRBV30 | TRBD1
TGTGCCAGCAGTGAAGTCGGGACGTCAGGTCAGCCCCAGCATTTT | CASSEVGTSGQPQHF | . | TRBJ1-5 | TRBV6-1 | .
TGCGCCAGCAGAGTACCTGGGACAGTCTTCTACGAGCAGTACTTC | CASRVPGTVFYEQYF | . | TRBJ2-7 | TRBV10-1 | TRBD1
TGTGCCAGCAGTCCGAGGGCCTTTGCTGATCAGCCCCAGCATTTT | CASSPRAFADQPQHF | . | TRBJ1-5 | TRBV2 | .
TGTGCCAGCAGCGTAGCCAGGGCGGACTATGGCTACACCTTC | CASSVARADYGYTF | . | TRBJ1-2 | TRBV9 | .
TGCAGCGTTGACCGGCAGGGAGACGGCTACACCTTC | CSVDRQGDGYTF | . | TRBJ1-2 | TRBV29-1 | .
TGTGCCAGCAGCCAAGGTCTTTACAGGGGGCCTCAGCCCCAGCATTTT | CASSQGLYRGPQPQHF | . | TRBJ1-5 | TRBV4-2 | TRBD1
TGTGCCAGCAGCTTAGCTTACGGGGGCGTTAATGAAAAACTGTTTTTT | CASSLAYGGVNEKLFF | few | TRBJ1-4 | TRBV7-2 | .
TGTGCCAGCTCAGTAAGAGTTGATTGGTACACTGAAGCTTTCTTT | CASSVRVDWYTEAFF | . | TRBJ1-1 | TRBV18 | .